Below are 20 T cell receptor beta chains sequenced from a single sample in a study of patients and donors after allogeneic stem cell transplantation. TCRdb recomputed calls from the RT-PCR reads with MiXCR, one row per CDR3 protein. The sample carries hundreds of thousands of distinct CDR3 sequences, roughly 16% recorded once. Sequencing was performed on blood, either unsorted or a sorted T cell fraction (not recorded which). Every receptor here comes from a human donor who was either an allogeneic HSCT recipient or a stem cell or donor lymphocyte infusion donor (not recorded which). It is not recorded whose cells these are; they may come from a transplant donor.

This clonotype was observed a few times. The rearrangement links TRBV11-2 to TRBJ2-4; TRBD2 matches 14 bases. The CDR3 sequence is 18 residues long. Germline lookup yields CDR1 SGHAT and CDR2 FQNNGV. Trimming at V came to 5 bases and at J to 0 bases, leaving 6 bases not matched to a gene. The CDR3 here is CASSPGLAGELAKNIQYF. The CDR3 coding sequence is TGTGCCAGCAGCCCGGGACTAGCGGGGGAACTAGCCAAAAACATTCAGTACTTC.

This chain joins TRBV6-5 and TRBJ1-5; no reliable D call. From germline, CDR1 is MNHEY and CDR2 SVGAGI. The V gene lost 1 base and the J gene lost 7 bases, with 11 bases spanning the gap. This CDR3 region has 14 residues. The CDR3 DNA is TGTGCCAGCAGTTACTACCCTTCCGGCCAGCCCCAGCATTTT. Amino acids: CASSYYPSGQPQHF.

This clonotype came up many times. The V and J genes are TRBV10-3 and TRBJ2-7, with 8 nucleotides matching TRBD1. The CDR3 totals 14 residues. Unmatched junction bases numbered 4, after V lost 5 bases and J lost 1 base. CDR1 ENHRY and CDR2 SYGVKD come from the germline V gene. Here the CDR3 reads CAISSNRGSYEQYF. The CDR3 DNA reads TGTGCCATCAGTTCGAACAGGGGGTCCTACGAGCAGTACTTC.

This clonotype has ten or more counts. The chain is built from TRBV29-1 and TRBJ1-2; D is unresolved. The CDR3 contains 9 residues. V lost 6 bases and J lost 8, with 7 bases in between. In germline, CDR1 is SQVTM, CDR2 ANQGSEA. Here the CDR3 DNA reads TGCAGCGTAGGAAGCGGCTACACCTTC. Residues: CSVGSGYTF.

This clonotype was recorded a few times. The chain is built from TRBV5-1 and TRBJ2-7; 7 bases align to TRBD2. Germline V lookup: CDR1 SGHRS, CDR2 YFSETQ. The CDR3 is made up of 15 amino acids. The J segment lost 1 base and the V segment lost 4 bases, leaving 8 bases of the junction unmatched. DNA of the CDR3: TGCGCCAGCAGCGCACTAGCGTCTAGATCCTACGAGCAGTACTTC. Translation: CASSALASRSYEQYF. Variable domain in full (rest from reference TRBV5-1 and TRBJ2-7): KAGVTQTPRYLIKTRGQQVTLSCSPISGHRSVSWYQQTPGQGLQFLFEYFSETQRNKGNFPGRFSGRQFSNSRSEMNVSTLELGDSALYLCASSALASRSYEQYFGPGTRLTVT.

This clonotype was counted only a few times. The genes are TRBV20-1 and TRBJ2-1, with 14 bases identical to TRBD2. Trimming cost V 5 bases and J 9 bases; bases outside gene matches: 12. From germline, CDR1 is DFQATT and CDR2 SNEGSKA (reference sequence). The CDR3 covers 16 residues. CDR3 nucleotides: TGCAGTGCTGGGGGGGGGACTAGCGGGAGAGGGGGTGAGCAGTTCTTC. Its translation is CSAGGGTSGRGGEQFF.

In its sample, this clonotype was seen many times. The J gene is TRBJ2-7, the V gene TRBV20-1; TRBD2 aligns across 13 bases. V lost 5 bases, J lost 4 bases, and 8 bases stayed unmatched. CDR3 size: 15 residues. Looked up from germline, CDR1 is DFQATT and CDR2 is SNEGSKA (reference sequence). CDR3 region: CSALGLAGAGYEQYF. As DNA, the CDR3 is TGCAGTGCTCTCGGACTAGCGGGGGCGGGTTACGAGCAGTACTTC.

V and J are TRBV29-1 and TRBJ1-2; possible D gene TRBD1, 5 bases. CDR1 and CDR2 (germline): SQVTM, ANQGSEA. This CDR3 contains 14 residues. The V end lost 4 bases, the J end lost 6 bases, and 18 bases lay between the germline ends. The CDR3 sequence is CSVGEGWNMDGYTF. CDR3 coding DNA: TGCAGCGTTGGTGAGGGGTGGAATATGGATGGCTACACCTTC.

This sequence joins TRBV2 and TRBJ2-3; the match to TRBD2 covers 7 bases. The CDR3 runs 15 residues. J was trimmed by 5 bases and V by 4 bases; bases with no gene match: 9. CDR1 and CDR2 from the germline V gene are SNHLY and FYNNEI. The chain's CDR3 is CASSGWGGSRDTQYF. CDR3 DNA sequence: TGTGCCAGCAGTGGCTGGGGGGGGTCGCGAGATACGCAGTATTTT.

The chain carries TRBV29-1 and TRBJ1-1; a possible D gene is TRBD1 (5 bases). CDR1 is SQVTM and CDR2 is ANQGSEA in the germline V gene. Trimming left V 4 bases short and J 5 bases short, with 17 bases between. The CDR3 totals 14 residues. For the CDR3, the DNA is TGCAGCGTTGTCGACATGGGGGGTAGGACTGAAGCTTTCTTT. This codes for CSVVDMGGRTEAFF.

This chain joins TRBV3-1 and TRBJ1-1, with D perhaps TRBD1 (6 bases). Per the germline V gene, CDR1 is LGHDT and CDR2 is YNNKEL (reference sequence). CDR3 length: 15 residues. The V end was cut by 6 bases, the J end by 0 bases, with 14 bases between. The CDR3 reads CASRRTERMNTEAFF. CDR3 nucleotide sequence: TGTGCCAGCAGGCGGACAGAGAGGATGAACACTGAAGCTTTCTTT.

The table lists this clonotype with many counts. The chain couples TRBV5-1 to TRBJ2-1; D ambiguous. The germline V and J ends were trimmed by 0 bases and 0 bases, with 7 bases remaining between them. There are 15 residues in the CDR3. Germline CDR1 and CDR2: SGHRS and YFSETQ. CDR3 loop: CASSLGLSSYNEQFF. The CDR3 DNA is TGCGCCAGCAGCTTGGGGTTGAGCTCCTACAATGAGCAGTTCTTC.

This clonotype was counted ten times or more. The J gene is TRBJ2-3, the V gene TRBV7-8; 7 bases line up with TRBD1. Losses at the gene ends were 1 base for V and 3 bases for J; bases not matched to a gene: 4. There are 15 residues in the CDR3. In germline, CDR1 is SGHVS, CDR2 FQNEAQ. The CDR3 sequence is CASSLGGGRTDTQYF. CDR3 coding DNA: TGTGCCAGCAGCTTAGGAGGGGGCAGAACAGATACGCAGTATTTT. The complete variable domain, with remaining parts taken from reference TRBV7-8 and TRBJ2-3, reads GAGVSQSPRYKVAKRGQDVALRCDPISGHVSLFWYQQALGQGPEFLTYFQNEAQLDKSGLPSDRFFAERPEGSVSTLKIQRTQQEDSAVYLCASSLGGGRTDTQYFGPGTRLTVL.

The chain is built from TRBV4-1 and TRBJ2-7; perhaps TRBD2 as D (5 bases). The CDR3 length is 13 residues. Looked up from germline, CDR1 is MGHRA and CDR2 is YSYEKL. Trimming took 5 bases from V and 3 from J, leaving 11 bases between them. The chain's CDR3 is CASSKIGVYEQYF. The DNA of the CDR3 is TGCGCCAGCAGCAAAATCGGGGTCTACGAGCAGTACTTC.

In DNA, the CDR3 is TGTGCCGGACGGGGACAGGGTTTTTCCGAGCAGTACTTC. Residues: CAGRGQGFSEQYF. The V call is TRBV2, the J call TRBJ2-7; 9 bases are shared with TRBD1. The CDR3 is 13 amino acids. V was pared by 11 bases and J by 6 bases, with 11 bases of the junction left unmatched. The V gene's germline CDR1 is SNHLY and CDR2 FYNNEI.

This clonotype appeared many times. The chain links TRBV7-9 to TRBJ1-4; a weak D match, TRBD1 (6 bases). Trimming cost V 5 bases and J 8 bases, with 18 bases left between them. Germline V gives CDR1 SEHNR, CDR2 FQNEAQ (reference sequence). This CDR3 has 15 residues. Here the CDR3 reads CASSPRGGSGEKLFF. CDR3 DNA sequence: TGTGCCAGCAGCCCGCGAGGGGGTTCCGGGGAAAAACTGTTTTTT.

The J gene is TRBJ1-5, the V gene TRBV6-5; unclear D gene. The CDR3 is 15 residues long. Germline CDR1 and CDR2: MNHEY and SVGAGI. V was pared by 0 bases and J by 2 bases, with 8 bases between. The CDR3 spells CASSYSAGRNQPQHF. The CDR3 DNA reads TGTGCCAGCAGTTACTCGGCAGGCCGCAATCAGCCCCAGCATTTT.

In regard to this clonotype: A junction boundary mismatches the germline segment, possibly from a read error. The genes are TRBV13 and TRBJ2-7; D not resolved. CDR1 is PRHDT, CDR2 FYEKMQ, per germline (reference sequence). The length of the CDR3 is 16 residues. DNA of the CDR3: TGTGCCAGTAGCTTCGGCCTTCTCACCCCAGCCTACGAGCAGTACTTC. This gives the protein CASSFGLLTPAYEQYF.

The CDR3 bases are TGTGCCAGCAGCTACAGGACAGGGGGCCTTTACGAGCAGTACTTC. It is translated as CASSYRTGGLYEQYF. V gene TRBV7-8 combines with J gene TRBJ2-7; 11 bases line up with TRBD1. Germline V CDR1 and CDR2: SGHVS, FQNEAQ. Unmatched junction bases numbered 6, after V lost 4 bases and J lost 4 bases. The CDR3 runs 15 residues.

This clonotype has a handful of counts. The chain has TRBV7-9 and TRBJ2-1; TRBD1 matches 7 bases. This CDR3 region has 15 residues. Germline assignment: CDR1 SEHNR and CDR2 FQNEAQ (reference sequence). The junction had 4 bases not matched to a gene; V was cut back by 1 base and J by 4 bases. CDR3 protein: CASSLGQGEYNEQFF. CDR3 nucleotides: TGTGCCAGCAGCTTAGGACAGGGAGAGTACAATGAGCAGTTCTTC.